These 22 T cell receptor beta chains originate from one sample sequenced in a study of T cell changes during pregnancy in multiple sclerosis. Data came from immunoSEQ multiplex PCR; TCRdb stores just in-frame clones and leaves some out. Of 35,000 to 40,000 clones in the sample, 91% were seen once. The source material was CD8+ T cells from peripheral blood mononuclear cells, sampled in the second trimester of pregnancy. These receptors originate from a female donor with multiple sclerosis, enrolled in a pregnancy study.

The chain joins TRBV6-5 to TRBJ2-3, with D unresolved. Looked up from germline, CDR1 is MNHEY and CDR2 is SVGAGI. The CDR3 extends over 13 amino acids. Trimming stripped 0 bases from V and 4 bases from J, with 5 bases between. In nucleotides, the CDR3 is TGTGCCAGCAGTTACTCCGTCTCAGATACGCAGTATTTT. This codes for CASSYSVSDTQYF.

The V call is TRBV5-1, the J call TRBJ2-3; 16 bases fit TRBD2. This CDR3 comprises 17 residues. V was clipped by 4 bases and J by 5 bases; unmatched bases: 7. The germline V gene encodes CDR1 SGHRS and CDR2 YFSETQ. This CDR3 reads CASSPGLAGGPIDTQYF. In DNA, the CDR3 is TGCGCCAGCAGCCCGGGACTAGCGGGAGGGCCTATAGATACGCAGTATTTT.

The rearrangement links TRBV19 to TRBJ2-1, with 11 bases lining up with TRBD2. The germline V gene encodes CDR1 LNHDA and CDR2 SQIVND (reference sequence). The CDR3 length is 15 residues. Trimming took 5 bases from V and 4 from J; bases not matched to a gene: 4. CDR3 region: CASSSTSGSYNEQFF. CDR3 DNA sequence: TGTGCCAGTAGTTCAACTAGCGGGAGTTACAATGAGCAGTTCTTC.

The V call is TRBV6-1, the J call TRBJ1-2; D call uncertain. Germline CDR1 reads MNHNS; CDR2 reads SASEGT. V was clipped by 0 bases and J by 5 bases, with 19 bases between them. CDR3 length: 17 amino acids. The CDR3 region is CASSEARGSTLLYGYTF. The CDR3 DNA reads as TGTGCCAGCAGTGAAGCGCGAGGGTCCACTCTACTTTATGGCTACACCTTC.

This chain joins TRBV27 and TRBJ1-1, with D maybe TRBD1 (5 bases). In germline, CDR1 is MNHEY, CDR2 SMNVEV (reference sequence). V lost 4 bases to trimming and J lost 1 base, with 10 bases between them. This CDR3 spans 14 amino acids. CDR3 nucleotides: TGTGCCAGCAGTTCCGGGGGAGCGAACACTGAAGCTTTCTTT. This encodes CASSSGGANTEAFF.

J is TRBJ1-2 and V is TRBV30; 11 positions agree with TRBD1. CDR1 is GTSNPN, CDR2 SVGIG, per germline (reference sequence). The CDR3 is made up of 18 amino acids. Losses at the gene ends were 3 bases for V and 4 bases for J; bases not matched to a gene: 16. The CDR3 loop is CAWREVLDRGPVSYGYTF. In DNA, the CDR3 is TGTGCCTGGAGGGAAGTTTTGGACAGGGGGCCGGTTTCCTATGGCTACACCTTC. Looking up the rest from reference TRBV30 and TRBJ1-2 gives the full variable domain: SQTIHQWPATLVQPVGSPLSLECTVEGTSNPNLYWYRQAAGRGLQLLFYSVGIGQISSEVPQNLSASRPQDRQFILSSKKLLLSDSGFYLCAWREVLDRGPVSYGYTFGSGTRLTVV.

This rearrangement joins TRBV28 to TRBJ2-1; 8 positions agree with TRBD1. The CDR3 length is 16 residues. The J segment lost 4 bases and the V segment lost 2 bases, leaving 7 bases of the junction unmatched. Germline V CDR1 and CDR2: MDHEN, SYDVKM. CDR3 nucleotide sequence: TGTGCCAGCAGTTTACAGACAGGGGAAGCGTACAATGAGCAGTTCTTC. As protein: CASSLQTGEAYNEQFF. The whole variable domain, remainder taken from reference TRBV28 and TRBJ2-1, is DVKVTQSSRYLVKRTGEKVFLECVQDMDHENMFWYRQDPGLGLRLIYFSYDVKMKEKGDIPEGYSVSREKKERFSLILESASTNQTSMYLCASSLQTGEAYNEQFFGPGTRLTVL.

The V gene is TRBV7-2, the J gene TRBJ1-1; 9 bases agree with TRBD1. The ends lost 5 bases at V and 1 base at J; junction bases unmatched: 2. Germline CDR1 and CDR2: SGHTA and FQGNSA. The CDR3 length is 14 residues. The CDR3 DNA follows: TGTGCCAGCAGCCGGGACAGGGCGAACACTGAAGCTTTCTTT. Translated: CASSRDRANTEAFF.

The chain links TRBV11-3 to TRBJ2-1; 7 positions agree with TRBD1. The CDR3 length is 14 residues. V was clipped by 4 bases and J by 6 bases; unmatched bases: 6. Germline CDR1 SGHNT, CDR2 YENEEA. The chain's CDR3 is CASSSSTGFNEQFF. The CDR3 region has the DNA TGTGCCAGCAGCTCCTCGACAGGGTTCAATGAGCAGTTCTTC.

The chain couples TRBV5-5 to TRBJ2-3, with 9 bases matching TRBD2. The CDR3 runs 16 residues. V lost 0 bases and J lost 3; bases outside the gene matches: 5. Germline CDR1 is SGHKS and CDR2 is YYEKEE (reference sequence). The CDR3 sequence is CASSLASGVETDTQYF. CDR3 DNA sequence: TGTGCCAGCAGCTTGGCTAGCGGGGTCGAAACAGATACGCAGTATTTT.

This clone came up a few times. The chain carries TRBV10-3 and TRBJ1-1, with D tentatively TRBD1 (5 bases). Germline CDR1 and CDR2: ENHRY and SYGVKD. This CDR3 comprises 12 residues. V was trimmed by 3 bases and J by 8 bases, leaving 10 bases between them. CDR3 coding DNA: TGTGCCATCAGTGACCCACAGGTAGAAGCTTTCTTT. It specifies CAISDPQVEAFF.

This clone was detected once. This chain joins TRBV2 and TRBJ2-7; no definite D call. Trimming shortened V by 3 bases and J by 2 bases, and 8 bases separated the two germline ends. CDR1 is SNHLY and CDR2 is FYNNEI in the germline V gene. The length of the CDR3 is 13 residues. The CDR3, as DNA: TGTGCCAGCAGTGAGCACATTGCCTACGAGCAGTACTTC. It is translated as CASSEHIAYEQYF.

The V gene is TRBV6-5, the J gene TRBJ2-2; D gene uncertain. Germline CDR1 MNHEY, CDR2 SVGAGI. V gave up 6 bases and J gave up 6 bases, with 11 bases separating them. CDR3 length equals 13 residues. CDR3 sequence (DNA): TGTGCCAGCAGCCCGGCGCAGGCCGGGGAGCTGTTTTTT. This codes for CASSPAQAGELFF.

The chain is built from TRBV27 and TRBJ2-7, with a possible D match to TRBD1 (5 bases). Trimming took off 7 bases at V and 2 bases at J, with 15 bases between the two ends. The CDR3 runs to 14 residues. CDR1 is MNHEY and CDR2 is SMNVEV in the germline V gene (reference sequence). CDR3 DNA sequence: TGTGCCAGCACCTCAGGGATTGGGGCCTACGAGCAGTACTTC. Translated: CASTSGIGAYEQYF.

The V call is TRBV7-9, the J call TRBJ2-7, with 9 positions matching TRBD1. CDR3 size: 16 residues. CDR1 SEHNR and CDR2 FQNEAQ come from the germline V gene (reference sequence). V was pared by 5 bases and J by 5 bases, with 13 bases of the junction left unmatched. CDR3 in amino acids: CASSLRTGGVPDEQYF. In DNA form, the CDR3 reads TGTGCCAGCAGCCTAAGAACAGGGGGCGTACCGGACGAGCAGTACTTC.

The chain couples TRBV7-9 to TRBJ1-1; D not resolved. The CDR3 consists of 11 residues. V shed 9 bases and J shed 7 bases, with 12 bases lying between them. Per the germline V gene, CDR1 is SEHNR and CDR2 is FQNEAQ (reference sequence). DNA of the CDR3: TGTGCCAGTCACGGGAGGGATGAAGCTTTCTTT. It specifies CASHGRDEAFF.

The V call is TRBV10-2, the J call TRBJ1-5; weak D call: TRBD1 (5 bases). The V end was cut by 5 bases, the J end by 4 bases, with 15 bases between. CDR1 WSHSY and CDR2 SAAADI come from the germline V gene. This CDR3 has 15 residues. DNA of the CDR3: TGCGCCAGCAGTTACTTGGACAACGCTAATCAGCCCCAGCATTTT. Its translation: CASSYLDNANQPQHF.

The CDR3 DNA follows: TGCGCCAGCAGCTTGACGACAGGGCCACTCCAAGAGACCCAGTACTTC. Translated: CASSLTTGPLQETQYF. V and J are TRBV5-1 and TRBJ2-5; 7 positions match TRBD1. CDR3 size: 16 residues. With V trimmed by 1 base and J by 1 base, 7 bases remained unmatched. CDR1 is SGHRS, CDR2 YFSETQ, per germline.

V and J are TRBV30 and TRBJ1-5, with 9 bases fitting TRBD1. CDR1 and CDR2 (germline): GTSNPN, SVGIG (reference sequence). V was clipped by 0 bases and J by 6 bases; unmatched bases: 3. The CDR3 runs to 14 residues. CDR3 protein: CAWSVGQGFQPQHF. DNA for the CDR3: TGTGCCTGGAGTGTGGGACAGGGATTTCAGCCCCAGCATTTT.

The gene calls are TRBV27 and TRBJ2-2; a weak D match, TRBD2 (5 bases). Germline CDR1 is MNHEY and CDR2 is SMNVEV (reference sequence). This CDR3 contains 15 residues. Trimming removed 3 bases at V and 4 bases at J, with 12 bases between. The CDR3 region is CASSFEGRSTGELFF. Here the CDR3 DNA reads TGTGCCAGCAGTTTCGAGGGCAGGTCCACCGGGGAGCTGTTTTTT.

V gene TRBV9 combines with J gene TRBJ2-5; 8 bases agree with TRBD1. V dropped 3 bases and J dropped 4; count of bases not matched to a gene: 5. CDR1 SGDLS and CDR2 YYNGEE come from the germline V gene. The CDR3 is 14 amino acids. Written as DNA, the CDR3 is TGTGCCAGCAGCGCGACAGGGGTTATAGAGACCCAGTACTTC. It encodes CASSATGVIETQYF.

As DNA, the CDR3 is TGTGCCAGTAGTCTTGGGGGCGGCTACACCTTC. It specifies CASSLGGGYTF. The chain links TRBV19 to TRBJ1-2; possible D gene TRBD1, 6 bases. Germline V lookup: CDR1 LNHDA, CDR2 SQIVND (reference sequence). This CDR3 spans 11 amino acids. The V end lost 5 bases, the J end lost 8 bases, and 9 bases lay between the germline ends.